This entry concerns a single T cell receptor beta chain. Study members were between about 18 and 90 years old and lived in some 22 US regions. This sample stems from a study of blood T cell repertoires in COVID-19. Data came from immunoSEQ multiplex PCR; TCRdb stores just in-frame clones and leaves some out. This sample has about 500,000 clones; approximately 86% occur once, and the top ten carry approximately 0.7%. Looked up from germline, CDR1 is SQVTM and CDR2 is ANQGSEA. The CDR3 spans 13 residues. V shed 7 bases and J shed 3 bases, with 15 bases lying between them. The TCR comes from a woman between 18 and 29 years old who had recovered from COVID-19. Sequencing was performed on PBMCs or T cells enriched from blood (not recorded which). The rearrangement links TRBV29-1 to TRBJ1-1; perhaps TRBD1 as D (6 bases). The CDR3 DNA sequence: TGCAGCGGCGAAGGGGGATCAGACACTGAAGCTTTCTTT. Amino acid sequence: CSGEGGSDTEAFF. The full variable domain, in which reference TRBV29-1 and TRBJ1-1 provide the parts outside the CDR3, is SAVISQKPSRDICQRGTSLTIQCQVDSQVTMMFWYRQQPGQSLTLIATANQGSEATYESGFVIDKFPISRPNLTFSTLTVSNMSPEDSSIYLCSGEGGSDTEAFFGQGTRLTVV.